What follows describes a single TCR beta chain. Its antigen is not identified. TCR beta CDR3 regions were amplified from RNA. First-round RT-PCR targeting the TCR CDR3 was performed with the HTBI primer set. TCRdb reprocessed the multiplex PCR reads via MiXCR and lists one record per CDR3 protein. The sample lists about 360,000 distinct CDR3 sequences; around a sixth were seen once. These data come from a study of T cells in Graves' hyperthyroidism and ophthalmopathy. CDR3 length equals 12 residues. V lost 2 bases to trimming and J lost 10 bases, with 12 bases between them. Per germline, CDR1 SQVTM and CDR2 ANQGSEA. Study-level points and caveats: Most thyroid-expanded clonotypes above 0.001 were also found in blood.

Sequenced material: blood. The chain is built from TRBV29-1 and TRBJ2-1; no reliable D call. This clonotype was obtained from a young woman with Graves' hyperthyroidism that later progressed to Graves' ophthalmopathy. The CDR3 region is CSVETSLSEQFF. CDR3 bases: TGCAGCGTTGAAACTTCCCTTTCAGAGCAGTTCTTC.